A single sample is the source of the 16 T cell receptor beta chains below, sequenced in a study of early T cells in non-severe SARS-CoV-2 infection. TCRdb reprocessed the 5' RACE reads with MiXCR, giving one entry per CDR3 protein. Among about 16,000 distinct CDR3 sequences listed, around 5.1% were seen once. Specimen: whole blood. The receptors derive from an adult who was a healthcare worker with PCR-confirmed SARS-CoV-2 infection or an uninfected control (not recorded which).

At least ten counts were recorded for this clonotype. V gene TRBV3-1 combines with J gene TRBJ1-2, with 11 bases identical to TRBD1. CDR3 length: 15 residues. Looked up from germline, CDR1 is LGHDT and CDR2 is YNNKEL (reference sequence). With V trimmed by 4 bases and J by 4 bases, 5 bases remained unmatched. CDR3 DNA sequence: TGTGCCAGCAGCCCGCGGACAGGGGGCCCCTATGGCTACACCTTC. Translating gives CASSPRTGGPYGYTF.

This clonotype was recorded many times. The chain employs TRBV19 and TRBJ2-1; no clear D. The CDR3 is made up of 13 amino acids. V lost 2 bases and J lost 10, with 12 bases in between. Looked up from germline, CDR1 is LNHDA and CDR2 is SQIVND (reference sequence). The CDR3 coding sequence is TGTGCCAGTAGTATAACACCATATGGGGAGCAGTTCTTC. Protein sequence: CASSITPYGEQFF.

This clonotype was observed a handful of times. The rearrangement uses TRBV20-1 and TRBJ2-3; D is uncertain. Germline lookup yields CDR1 DFQATT and CDR2 SNEGSKA (reference sequence). The CDR3 spans 14 residues. V was cut by 6 bases and J by 6 bases, with 19 bases left in between. CDR3 bases: TGCAGTGCGCCCGCCCCAAATGAGGCGGATACGCAGTATTTT. Its protein product is CSAPAPNEADTQYF.

Ten or more counts support this clonotype. CDR3 nucleotides: TGTGCCAGTATGACAGACCCAAGCCTGAACACTGAAGCTTTCTTT. Protein sequence: CASMTDPSLNTEAFF. The V call is TRBV6-1, the J call TRBJ1-1; a possible D gene is TRBD1 (5 bases). Trimming shortened V by 9 bases and J by 0 bases, and 17 bases separated the two germline ends. Germline values: CDR1 MNHNS, CDR2 SASEGT. The CDR3 spans 15 residues.

There are many counts of this clonotype. The chain combines TRBV20-1 with TRBJ2-3; perhaps D is TRBD1 or TRBD2 (6 bases each). Germline V gene sequence: CDR1 DFQATT, CDR2 SNEGSKA (reference sequence). CDR3 length: 14 residues. V lost 3 bases, J lost 2 bases, and 12 bases lay in between. The CDR3 DNA reads TGCAGTGCTAGGGGGGGCCCGGCCACAGATACGCAGTATTTT. Protein product: CSARGGPATDTQYF.

This clonotype has at least ten counts. The rearrangement joins TRBV4-3 to TRBJ2-6, with 9 bases lining up with TRBD1. The CDR3 runs 17 residues. Trimming cost V 6 bases and J 3 bases; bases outside gene matches: 9. Germline CDR1 and CDR2: LGHNA and YSLEER. The CDR3 DNA sequence: TGCGCCAGCAGTCTGCCGGGACAGGGAAGTGGGGCCAACGTCCTGACTTTC. It is translated as CASSLPGQGSGANVLTF.

This clonotype was detected a few times. CDR3 nucleotide sequence: TGTGCCAGCAGCGTACGAAGGACAGGGGTCGGGGGGACAGATACGCAGTATTTT. This gives the protein CASSVRRTGVGGTDTQYF. The chain employs TRBV7-8 and TRBJ2-3; 9 nucleotides match TRBD1. J lost 3 bases, V lost 5 bases, and 15 bases had no gene match. Germline values: CDR1 SGHVS, CDR2 FQNEAQ. This CDR3 has 18 amino acids.

The sample holds many counts of this clonotype. The J gene is TRBJ2-1, the V gene TRBV20-1; 13 nucleotides match TRBD2. The CDR3 covers 17 residues. Trimming cost V 5 bases and J 7 bases; bases outside gene matches: 14. The germline gives CDR1 DFQATT, CDR2 SNEGSKA (reference sequence). CDR3 DNA sequence: TGCAGTGCTCAACTCACCCTACTAGCGGGAGGGCCAAATGAGCAGTTCTTC. It codes for CSAQLTLLAGGPNEQFF.

This clonotype was counted at least ten times. CDR3 region: CASSYSQVNEKLFF. The CDR3, as DNA: TGTGCCAGCAGCTATTCCCAGGTTAATGAAAAACTGTTTTTT. This chain connects TRBV7-9 to TRBJ1-4; D unresolved. The V end lost 4 bases, the J end lost 4 bases, and 10 bases lay between the germline ends. CDR3 length: 14 residues. Germline CDR1 SEHNR, CDR2 FQNEAQ (reference sequence).

This clonotype was seen many times. J is TRBJ2-2 and V is TRBV29-1; D is perhaps TRBD1 (6 bases). The CDR3 is 13 amino acids. The germline CDR1 and CDR2 sequences are SQVTM and ANQGSEA. V was trimmed by 4 bases and J by 9 bases, leaving 15 bases between them. DNA of the CDR3: TGCAGCGTTGTCGGACAGTTCGGCAGGGAGCTGTTTTTT. This codes for CSVVGQFGRELFF.

The chain uses TRBV28 and TRBJ2-7, with TRBD1 matching over 9 bases. The CDR3 runs 17 residues. Germline V gives CDR1 MDHEN, CDR2 SYDVKM. Unmatched junction bases numbered 11, after V lost 2 bases and J lost 3 bases. In DNA, the CDR3 is TGTGCCAGCAGTTTACCTCTTATCGACAGGGGGGGCTACGAGCAGTACTTC. It encodes CASSLPLIDRGGYEQYF.

This clonotype has just a few counts. V and J are TRBV19 and TRBJ1-2; 9 bases map to TRBD1. This CDR3 region has 14 residues. The junction had 10 bases not matched to a gene; V was cut back by 10 bases and J by 4 bases. Germline V CDR1 and CDR2: LNHDA, SQIVND (reference sequence). DNA of the CDR3: TGTGCCACACTTTTGACAGGGGGTGTCTATGGCTACACCTTC. Its protein product is CATLLTGGVYGYTF. The whole variable domain, remainder taken from reference TRBV19 and TRBJ1-2, is DGGITQSPKYLFRKEGQNVTLSCEQNLNHDAMYWYRQDPGQGLRLIYYSQIVNDFQKGDIAEGYSVSREKKESFPLTVTSAQKNPTAFYLCATLLTGGVYGYTFGSGTRLTVV.

This clonotype was observed at least ten times. V usage is TRBV12-3 or TRBV12-4 and J usage is TRBJ2-7; the match to TRBD2 covers 10 bases. The CDR3 totals 14 residues. The junction had 7 bases not matched to a gene; V was cut back by 6 bases and J by 5 bases. The CDR3 here is CASRTSGNKDEQYF. The CDR3 bases are TGTGCCAGCAGAACTAGCGGGAATAAAGACGAGCAGTACTTC.

The chain recombines TRBV12-3 or TRBV12-4 with TRBJ2-1; 11 nucleotides match TRBD2. V shed 6 bases, J shed 0 bases, and the junction held 4 bases outside the gene matches. The CDR3 is 16 amino acids. CDR3 residues: CASRPTSGSSYNEQFF. The CDR3, as DNA: TGTGCCAGCAGACCCACTAGCGGGAGCTCCTACAATGAGCAGTTCTTC.

The sample holds many counts of this clonotype. CDR3: CASRTEGEPGNTIYF. The DNA for the CDR3 is TGTGCCAGCAGAACCGAGGGGGAACCTGGAAACACCATATATTTT. The chain links TRBV28 to TRBJ1-3; maybe TRBD1 (6 bases). This CDR3 is built from 15 residues. Germline V gives CDR1 MDHEN, CDR2 SYDVKM. V lost 6 bases and J lost 2, with 14 bases in between. Full variable domain (rest looked up from reference TRBV28 and TRBJ1-3): DVKVTQSSRYLVKRTGEKVFLECVQDMDHENMFWYRQDPGLGLRLIYFSYDVKMKEKGDIPEGYSVSREKKERFSLILESASTNQTSMYLCASRTEGEPGNTIYFGEGSWLTVV.

This clonotype was recorded at least ten times. J is TRBJ2-2 and V is TRBV27, with D perhaps matching TRBD1 or TRBD2 (5 bases each). Germline-derived CDR1 and CDR2 are MNHEY and SMNVEV (reference sequence). There are 15 residues in the CDR3. V lost 0 bases and J lost 8, with 13 bases in between. DNA of the CDR3: TGTGCCAGCAGTTTATCGATTACGGGGCAGGGGGAGCTGTTTTTT. It yields the protein CASSLSITGQGELFF.